The TCR beta chain under discussion was sequenced for a study of blood T cell repertoires in COVID-19. Across the study: Sites in the United States, Italy and Spain provided acute and convalescent COVID-19 samples. In each case, the material was cDNA or gDNA derived from T cells, B-cell-depleted T cells, or PBMCs.

Authors' methods: Reference gene primer amplification in the assay estimated nucleated cell counts. The method was immunoSEQ multiplex PCR; TCRdb's version includes in-frame clones alone and lacks a portion of them. V, J and clone size derive from that table, while D and trimming were established from the DNA sequence. The sample shows over 200,000 clones, 75% to 90% of them seen only once. Trimming stripped 5 bases from V and 5 bases from J, with 11 bases between. The CDR3 is 13 amino acids. Looked up from germline, CDR1 is SGHDT and CDR2 is YYEEEE. The chain uses TRBV5-6 and TRBJ1-5; no clear D gene. The specimen sequenced was peripheral blood. This clonotype originated in a woman in her 30s who had recovered from COVID-19. This CDR3 is CASSLREDQPQHF. The CDR3, as DNA: TGTGCCAGCAGTCTACGTGAAGATCAGCCCCAGCATTTT.